This T cell receptor (beta chain) originates from a study of control samples from healthy donors and cancer patients. Using immunoSEQ multiplex PCR, the repertoire was profiled, and TCRdb retains in-frame clones only, with some absent. The sample has about 65,000 clones; 90% are singletons. This clone was seen more than once but under ten times. Sequenced input: PBMCs. This clonotype originated in a woman aged 45-59 years with colorectal cancer.

DNA for the CDR3: TGTGCCAGCAGCTTAGATAAAAACAGGGCTCTCCAGTTCTTC. Amino acids: CASSLDKNRALQFF. This sequence joins TRBV11-3 and TRBJ2-1, with D maybe TRBD1 (6 bases). V lost 0 bases and J lost 13, with 16 bases in between. CDR3 length equals 14 residues. Per germline, CDR1 SGHNT and CDR2 YENEEA. The complete variable domain, with remaining parts taken from reference TRBV11-3 and TRBJ2-1, reads EAGVVQSPRYKIIEKKQPVAFWCNPISGHNTLYWYLQNLGQGPELLIRYENEEAVDDSQLPKDRFSAERLKGVDSTLKIQPAELGDSAVYLCASSLDKNRALQFFGPGTRLTVL.